This TCR beta chain was found in a study of CD8 T cells in Susac syndrome. Sequencing of TCR beta was performed on blood CD8+ T cells and on blood CD4+ T cells. The CDR3 runs to 15 residues. In germline, CDR1 is SGHRS, CDR2 YFSETQ. V lost 4 bases and J lost 2; bases outside the gene matches: 8. The authors reverse transcribed roughly 0.45 to 1 ug RNA with random hexamers. TCRdb redid the calling of the immunoSEQ multiplex PCR reads with MiXCR, one entry per CDR3 protein. Among 100,000 to 150,000 distinct CDR3 sequences listed, over 85% were seen once. V is TRBV5-1 and J is TRBJ2-7; 8 nucleotides align to TRBD2. The specimen was CD4+ T cells from PBMCs. The source is a human donor in good health. The CDR3, as DNA: TGCGCCAGCAGCCAGACGGGGGGGCTTCCCTACGAGCAGTACTTC. It codes for CASSQTGGLPYEQYF.